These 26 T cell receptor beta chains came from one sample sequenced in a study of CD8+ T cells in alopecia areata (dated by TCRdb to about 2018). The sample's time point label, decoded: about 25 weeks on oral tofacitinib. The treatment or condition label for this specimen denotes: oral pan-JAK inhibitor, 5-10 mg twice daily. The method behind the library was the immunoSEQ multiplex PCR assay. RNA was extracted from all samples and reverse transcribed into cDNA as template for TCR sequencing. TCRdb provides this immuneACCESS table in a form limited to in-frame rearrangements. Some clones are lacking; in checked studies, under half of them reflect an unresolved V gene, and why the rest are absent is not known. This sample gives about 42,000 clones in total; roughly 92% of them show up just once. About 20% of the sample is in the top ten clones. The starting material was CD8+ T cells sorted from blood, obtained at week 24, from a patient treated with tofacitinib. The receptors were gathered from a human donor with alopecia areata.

The CDR3 DNA is TGTGCCTGGTCGACAGATACGCAGTATTTT. The encoded protein is CAWSTDTQYF. V and J are TRBV30 and TRBJ2-3; D gene uncertain. CDR3 size: 10 residues. Germline CDR1 and CDR2: GTSNPN and SVGIG (reference sequence). V lost 5 bases, J lost 3 bases, and 3 bases lay in between.

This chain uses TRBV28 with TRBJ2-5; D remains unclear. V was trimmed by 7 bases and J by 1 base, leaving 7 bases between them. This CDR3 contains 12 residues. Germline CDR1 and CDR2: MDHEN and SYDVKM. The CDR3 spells CASTTGQETQYF. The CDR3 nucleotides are TGTGCCAGCACCACTGGCCAAGAGACCCAGTACTTC.

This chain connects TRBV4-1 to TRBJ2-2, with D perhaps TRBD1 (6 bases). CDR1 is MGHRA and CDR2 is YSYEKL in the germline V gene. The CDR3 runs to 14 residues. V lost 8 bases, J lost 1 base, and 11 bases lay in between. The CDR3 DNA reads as TGCGCCAGCTCTACCAGGGGGAACACCGGGGAGCTGTTTTTT. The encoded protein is CASSTRGNTGELFF.

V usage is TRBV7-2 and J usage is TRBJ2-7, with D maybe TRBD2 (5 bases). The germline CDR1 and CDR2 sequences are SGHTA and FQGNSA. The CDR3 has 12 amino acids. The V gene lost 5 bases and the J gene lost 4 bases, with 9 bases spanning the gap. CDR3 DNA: TGTGCCAGCAGCGAGGGAGCTTACGAGCAGTACTTC. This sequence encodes CASSEGAYEQYF.

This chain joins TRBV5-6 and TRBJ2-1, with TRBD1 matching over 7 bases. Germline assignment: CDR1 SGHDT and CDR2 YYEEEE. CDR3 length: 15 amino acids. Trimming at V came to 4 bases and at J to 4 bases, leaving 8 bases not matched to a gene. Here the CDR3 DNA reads TGTGCCAGCAGCCCCCCGACAGGGCTATACAATGAGCAGTTCTTC. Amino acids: CASSPPTGLYNEQFF.

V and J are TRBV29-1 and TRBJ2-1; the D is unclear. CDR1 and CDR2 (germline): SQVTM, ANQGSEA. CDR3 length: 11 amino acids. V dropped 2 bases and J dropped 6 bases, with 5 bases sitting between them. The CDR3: CSVERGNEQFF. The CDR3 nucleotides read TGCAGCGTTGAAAGAGGCAATGAGCAGTTCTTC.

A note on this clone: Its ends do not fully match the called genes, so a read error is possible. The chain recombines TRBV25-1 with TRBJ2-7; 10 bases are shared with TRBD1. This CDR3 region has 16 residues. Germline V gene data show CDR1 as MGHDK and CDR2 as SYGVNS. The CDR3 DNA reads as TGTGCCAGCAGGGGGACAGGGGCGAGGTCCTCCTACGAGCAGTGCTTC. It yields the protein CASRGTGARSSYEQCF.

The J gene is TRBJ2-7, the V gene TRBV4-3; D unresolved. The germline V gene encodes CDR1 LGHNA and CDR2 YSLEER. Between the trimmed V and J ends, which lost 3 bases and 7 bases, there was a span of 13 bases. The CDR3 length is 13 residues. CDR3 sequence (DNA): TGCGCCAGCAGCCAGCACCTCGTGAGAGAGCAGTACTTC. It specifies CASSQHLVREQYF.

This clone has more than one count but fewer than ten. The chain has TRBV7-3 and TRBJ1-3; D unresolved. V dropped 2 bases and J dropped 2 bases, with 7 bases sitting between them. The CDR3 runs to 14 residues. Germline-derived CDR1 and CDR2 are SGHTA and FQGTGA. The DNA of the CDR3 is TGTGCCAGCAGCTTATCTGGGGCTGGAAACACCATATATTTT. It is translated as CASSLSGAGNTIYF.

The DNA of the CDR3 is TGTGCCAGCAGCCAAATAGGGACCCTAGCCAAAAACATTCAGTACTTC. Translation: CASSQIGTLAKNIQYF. The gene calls are TRBV27 and TRBJ2-4; the D gene could be TRBD1 or TRBD2 (5 bases each). With 6 bases removed from V and 0 bases from J, the gap between germline ends came to 15 bases. The CDR3 length is 16 residues. Germline V gene sequence: CDR1 MNHEY, CDR2 SMNVEV (reference sequence).

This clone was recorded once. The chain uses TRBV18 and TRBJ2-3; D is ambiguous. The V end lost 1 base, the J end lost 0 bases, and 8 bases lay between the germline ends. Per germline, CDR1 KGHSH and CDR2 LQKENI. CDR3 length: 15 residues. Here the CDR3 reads CASSPQGTSTDTQYF. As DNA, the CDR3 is TGTGCCAGCTCACCACAGGGAACTAGCACAGATACGCAGTATTTT.

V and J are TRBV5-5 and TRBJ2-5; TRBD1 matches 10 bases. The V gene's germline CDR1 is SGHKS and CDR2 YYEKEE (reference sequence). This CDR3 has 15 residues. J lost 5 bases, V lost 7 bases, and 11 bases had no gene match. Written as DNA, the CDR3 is TGTGCCAGCGACGAGGGGACAGGGGATGACGAGACCCAGTACTTC. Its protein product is CASDEGTGDDETQYF.

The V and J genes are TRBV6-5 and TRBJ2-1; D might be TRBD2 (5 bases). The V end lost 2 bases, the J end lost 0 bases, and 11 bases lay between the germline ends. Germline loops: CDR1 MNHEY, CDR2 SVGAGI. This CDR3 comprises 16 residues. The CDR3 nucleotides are TGTGCCAGCAGTTACCTAAGCGGCTCCTCCTACAATGAGCAGTTCTTC. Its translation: CASSYLSGSSYNEQFF.

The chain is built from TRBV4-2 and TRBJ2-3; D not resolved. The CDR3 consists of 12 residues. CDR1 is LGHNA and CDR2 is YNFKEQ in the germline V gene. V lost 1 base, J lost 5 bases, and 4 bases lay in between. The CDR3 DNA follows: TGTGCCAGCAGCCAAGGAGAAGATACGCAGTATTTT. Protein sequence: CASSQGEDTQYF.

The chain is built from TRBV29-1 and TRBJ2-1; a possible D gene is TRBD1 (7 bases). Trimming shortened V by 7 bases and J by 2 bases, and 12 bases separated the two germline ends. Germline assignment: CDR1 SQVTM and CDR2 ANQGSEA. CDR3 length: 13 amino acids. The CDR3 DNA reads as TGCAGCGCCCAGGGGGGCCCCTACAATGAGCAGTTCTTC. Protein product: CSAQGGPYNEQFF.

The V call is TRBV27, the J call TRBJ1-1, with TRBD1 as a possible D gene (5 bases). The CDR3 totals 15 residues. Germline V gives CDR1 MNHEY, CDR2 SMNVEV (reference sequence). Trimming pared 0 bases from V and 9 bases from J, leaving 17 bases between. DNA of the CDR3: TGTGCCAGCAGTTTATCGTGGGGGGGTGCTGTTCAAGCTTTCTTT. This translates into CASSLSWGGAVQAFF.

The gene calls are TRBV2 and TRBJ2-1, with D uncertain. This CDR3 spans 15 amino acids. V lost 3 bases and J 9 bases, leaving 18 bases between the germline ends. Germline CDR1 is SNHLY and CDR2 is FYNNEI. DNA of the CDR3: TGTGCCAGCAGTGACGCGCCAGGTCTGCGTGGTGAGCAGTTCTTC. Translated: CASSDAPGLRGEQFF.

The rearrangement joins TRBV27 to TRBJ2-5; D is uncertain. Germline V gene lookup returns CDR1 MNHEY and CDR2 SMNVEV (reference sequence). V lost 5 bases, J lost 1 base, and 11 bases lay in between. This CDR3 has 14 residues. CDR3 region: CASSPTYPQETQYF. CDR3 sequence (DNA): TGTGCCAGCAGTCCCACCTACCCCCAAGAGACCCAGTACTTC.

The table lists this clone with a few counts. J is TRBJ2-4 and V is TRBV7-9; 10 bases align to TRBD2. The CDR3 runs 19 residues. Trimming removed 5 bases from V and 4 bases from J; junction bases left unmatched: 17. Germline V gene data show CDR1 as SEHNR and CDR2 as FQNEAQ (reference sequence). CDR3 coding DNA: TGTGCCAGCAGCGCTTATACGCCGCCGGGACTAGCGACTAAAAACATTCAGTACTTC. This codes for CASSAYTPPGLATKNIQYF.

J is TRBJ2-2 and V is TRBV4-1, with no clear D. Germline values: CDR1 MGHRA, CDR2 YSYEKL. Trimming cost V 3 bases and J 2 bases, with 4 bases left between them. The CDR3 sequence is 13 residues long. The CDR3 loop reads CASSQPNTGELFF. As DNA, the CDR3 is TGCGCCAGCAGCCAGCCAAACACCGGGGAGCTGTTTTTT.

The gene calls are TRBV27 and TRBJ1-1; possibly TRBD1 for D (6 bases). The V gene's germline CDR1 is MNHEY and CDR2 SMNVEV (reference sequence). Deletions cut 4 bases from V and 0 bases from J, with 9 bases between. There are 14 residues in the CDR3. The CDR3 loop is CASSYRDMNTEAFF. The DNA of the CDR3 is TGTGCCAGCAGTTACCGGGACATGAACACTGAAGCTTTCTTT.

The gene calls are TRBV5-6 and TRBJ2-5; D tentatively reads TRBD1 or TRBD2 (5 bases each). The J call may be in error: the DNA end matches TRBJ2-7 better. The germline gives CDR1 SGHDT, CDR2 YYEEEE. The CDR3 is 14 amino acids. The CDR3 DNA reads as TGTGCCAGCAGCCCATTCGGGGTTGGGGCCGAGCAGTACTTC. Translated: CASSPFGVGAEQYF.

For the CDR3, the DNA is TGCGCCAGCAGCCAACCAGGGGTGACAGATACGCAGTATTTT. It translates to CASSQPGVTDTQYF. This chain connects TRBV4-1 to TRBJ2-3; the D gene is possibly TRBD1 (6 bases). This CDR3 is built from 14 residues. With 2 bases removed from V and 3 bases from J, the gap between germline ends came to 9 bases. Germline CDR1 is MGHRA and CDR2 is YSYEKL.

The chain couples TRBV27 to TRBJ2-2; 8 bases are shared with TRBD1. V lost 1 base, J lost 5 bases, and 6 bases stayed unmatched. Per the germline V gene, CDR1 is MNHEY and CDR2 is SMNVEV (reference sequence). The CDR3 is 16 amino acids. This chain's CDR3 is CASSLWGQDQTGELFF. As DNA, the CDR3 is TGTGCCAGCAGTTTATGGGGACAGGATCAGACCGGGGAGCTGTTTTTT.

CDR3 loop: CASSTGALTYNEQFF. The DNA for the CDR3 is TGTGCCAGTAGTACAGGGGCCCTAACCTACAATGAGCAGTTCTTC. The chain links TRBV19 to TRBJ2-1; TRBD1 might be the D (6 bases). CDR3 size: 15 residues. V was trimmed by 4 bases and J by 2 bases, leaving 12 bases between them. CDR1 and CDR2 from the germline V gene are LNHDA and SQIVND (reference sequence).

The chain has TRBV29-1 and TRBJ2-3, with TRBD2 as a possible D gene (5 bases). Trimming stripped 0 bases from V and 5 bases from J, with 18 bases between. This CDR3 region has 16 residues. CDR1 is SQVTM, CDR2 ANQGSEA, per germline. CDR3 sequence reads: CSVEDLPTDRGDTQYF. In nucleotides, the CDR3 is TGCAGCGTTGAAGACCTGCCAACTGATCGGGGAGATACGCAGTATTTT.